This record concerns one T cell receptor (beta chain) sequence. The sample comes from a study of CD8 T cells in Susac syndrome. An amount of RNA that ranged from roughly 0.45 to 1 ug was reverse transcribed with random hexamers. Each CDR3 protein is one row after TCRdb ran MiXCR on the immunoSEQ multiplex PCR reads. The top ten hold around 0.1% of the sample, which has about 200,000 distinct CDR3 sequences, under 95% seen once. Sequenced material: CD4+ T cells from PBMCs. This TCR was recovered from a human donor in good health.

CDR3 sequence: CASSTGLDEQFF. The CDR3, as DNA: TGTGCCAGCAGCACGGGACTCGATGAGCAGTTCTTC. The rearrangement links TRBV27 to TRBJ2-1, with D perhaps matching TRBD2 (6 bases). Trimming pared 6 bases from V and 8 bases from J, leaving 11 bases between. From germline, CDR1 is MNHEY and CDR2 SMNVEV (reference sequence). This CDR3 contains 12 residues.